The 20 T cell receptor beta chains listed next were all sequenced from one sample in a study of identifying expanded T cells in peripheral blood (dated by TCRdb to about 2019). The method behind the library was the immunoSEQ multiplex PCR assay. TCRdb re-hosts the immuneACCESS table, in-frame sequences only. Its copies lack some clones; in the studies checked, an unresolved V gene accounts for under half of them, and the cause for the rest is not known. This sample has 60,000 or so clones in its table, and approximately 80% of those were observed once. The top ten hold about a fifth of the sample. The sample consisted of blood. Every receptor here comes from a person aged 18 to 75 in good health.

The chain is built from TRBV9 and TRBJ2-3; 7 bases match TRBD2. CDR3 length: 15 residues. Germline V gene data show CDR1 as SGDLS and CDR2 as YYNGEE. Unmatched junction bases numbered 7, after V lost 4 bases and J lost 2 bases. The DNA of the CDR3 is TGTGCCAGCAGCAGAGGGACTACCCACACAGATACGCAGTATTTT. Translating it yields CASSRGTTHTDTQYF.

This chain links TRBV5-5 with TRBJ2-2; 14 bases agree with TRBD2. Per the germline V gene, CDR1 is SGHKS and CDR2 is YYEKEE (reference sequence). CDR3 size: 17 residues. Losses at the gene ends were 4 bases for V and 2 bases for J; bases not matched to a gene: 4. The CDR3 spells CASSMGTSGSNTGELFF. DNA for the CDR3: TGTGCCAGCAGCATGGGGACTAGCGGGAGTAACACCGGGGAGCTGTTTTTT.

The CDR3: CASSKRQGAPYGYTF. CDR3 nucleotides: TGTGCCAGCAGCAAAAGACAGGGGGCGCCATATGGCTACACCTTC. The chain couples TRBV5-8 to TRBJ1-2, with 10 positions matching TRBD1. Germline V gene lookup returns CDR1 SGHTS and CDR2 YDEGEE. The CDR3 sequence is 15 residues long. With 4 bases clipped from V and 5 bases from J, the junction kept 8 bases outside the gene matches.

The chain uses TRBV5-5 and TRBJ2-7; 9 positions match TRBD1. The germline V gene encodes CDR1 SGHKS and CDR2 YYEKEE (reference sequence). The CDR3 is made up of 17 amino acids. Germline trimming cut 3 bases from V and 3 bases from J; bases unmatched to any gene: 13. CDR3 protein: CASSSRGRDRDLYEQYF. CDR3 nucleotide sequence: TGTGCCAGCAGCTCCAGGGGCCGGGACAGGGACCTCTACGAGCAGTACTTC.

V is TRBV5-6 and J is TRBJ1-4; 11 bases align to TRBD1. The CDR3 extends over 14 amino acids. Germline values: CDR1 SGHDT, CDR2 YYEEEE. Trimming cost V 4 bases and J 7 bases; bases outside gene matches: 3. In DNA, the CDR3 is TGTGCCAGCAGCGGGACAGGGGGTAGTGAAAAACTGTTTTTT. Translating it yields CASSGTGGSEKLFF.

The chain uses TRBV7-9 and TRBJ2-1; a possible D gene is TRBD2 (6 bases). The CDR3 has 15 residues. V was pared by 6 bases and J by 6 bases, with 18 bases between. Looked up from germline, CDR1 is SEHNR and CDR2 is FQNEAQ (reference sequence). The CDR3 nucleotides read TGTGCCAGCAGTCAAAGCGGGTGGAACGCCAATGAGCAGTTCTTC. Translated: CASSQSGWNANEQFF.

For the CDR3, the DNA is TGTGCCATCAGTGAGGACACAGGAGAGCAGTTCTTC. Protein product: CAISEDTGEQFF. The V call is TRBV10-3, the J call TRBJ2-1; tentative D call: TRBD1 (5 bases). Germline lookup yields CDR1 ENHRY and CDR2 SYGVKD. V lost 2 bases to trimming and J lost 10 bases, with 9 bases between them. CDR3 length: 12 residues.

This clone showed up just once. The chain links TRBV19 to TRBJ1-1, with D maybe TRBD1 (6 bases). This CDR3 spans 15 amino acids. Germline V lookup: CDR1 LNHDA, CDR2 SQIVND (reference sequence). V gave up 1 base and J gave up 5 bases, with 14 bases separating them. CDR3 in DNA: TGTGCCAGTAGTATAGCTGTGACAGGACAGACTGAAGCTTTCTTT. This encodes CASSIAVTGQTEAFF.

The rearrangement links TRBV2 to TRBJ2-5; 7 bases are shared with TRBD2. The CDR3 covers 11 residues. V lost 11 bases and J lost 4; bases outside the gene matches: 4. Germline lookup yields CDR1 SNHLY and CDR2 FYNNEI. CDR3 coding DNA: TGTGCCGGGGGGGGAGGAGAGACCCAGTACTTC. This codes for CAGGGGETQYF.

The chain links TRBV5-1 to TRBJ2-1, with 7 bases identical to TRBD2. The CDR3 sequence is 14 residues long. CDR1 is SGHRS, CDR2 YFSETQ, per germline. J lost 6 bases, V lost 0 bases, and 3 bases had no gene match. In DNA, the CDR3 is TGCGCCAGCAGCTTGGCGGGAGGCGGCAATGAGCAGTTCTTC. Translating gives CASSLAGGGNEQFF. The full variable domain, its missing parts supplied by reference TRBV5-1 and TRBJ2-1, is KAGVTQTPRYLIKTRGQQVTLSCSPISGHRSVSWYQQTPGQGLQFLFEYFSETQRNKGNFPGRFSGRQFSNSRSEMNVSTLELGDSALYLCASSLAGGGNEQFFGPGTRLTVL.

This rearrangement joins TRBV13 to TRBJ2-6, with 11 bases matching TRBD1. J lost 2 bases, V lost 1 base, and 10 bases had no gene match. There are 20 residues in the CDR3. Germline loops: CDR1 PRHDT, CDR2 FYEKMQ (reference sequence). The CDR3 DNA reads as TGTGCCAGCAGCTTAGTGGGGGTCGGACAGGGGGCCCCTGGGGCCAACGTCCTGACTTTC. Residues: CASSLVGVGQGAPGANVLTF.

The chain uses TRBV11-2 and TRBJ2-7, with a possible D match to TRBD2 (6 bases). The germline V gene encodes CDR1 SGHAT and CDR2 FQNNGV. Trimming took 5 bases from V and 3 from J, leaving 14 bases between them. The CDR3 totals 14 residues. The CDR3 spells CASSRRGGVYEQYF. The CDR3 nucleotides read TGTGCCAGCAGCAGGCGGGGCGGGGTCTACGAGCAGTACTTC.

CDR3 sequence: CASSLLAGEYGYTF. The CDR3 bases are TGTGCCAGCAGTTTATTGGCAGGGGAATATGGCTACACCTTC. V usage is TRBV27 and J usage is TRBJ1-2; D may be TRBD1 (6 bases). The germline CDR1 and CDR2 sequences are MNHEY and SMNVEV (reference sequence). The V end was cut by 1 base, the J end by 5 bases, with 11 bases between. The length of the CDR3 is 14 residues.

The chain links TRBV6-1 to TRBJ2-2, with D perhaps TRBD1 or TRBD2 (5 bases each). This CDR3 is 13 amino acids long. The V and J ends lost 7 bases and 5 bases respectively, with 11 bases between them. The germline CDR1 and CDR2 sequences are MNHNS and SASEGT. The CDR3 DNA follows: TGTGCCAGCACCCGGGACCATACCGGGGAGCTGTTTTTT. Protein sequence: CASTRDHTGELFF.

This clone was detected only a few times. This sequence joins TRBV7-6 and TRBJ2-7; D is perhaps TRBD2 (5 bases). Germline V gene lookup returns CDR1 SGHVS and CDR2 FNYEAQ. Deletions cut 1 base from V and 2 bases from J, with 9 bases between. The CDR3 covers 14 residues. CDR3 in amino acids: CASSLGTDAYEQYF. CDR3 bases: TGTGCCAGCAGCTTAGGGACTGACGCCTACGAGCAGTACTTC.

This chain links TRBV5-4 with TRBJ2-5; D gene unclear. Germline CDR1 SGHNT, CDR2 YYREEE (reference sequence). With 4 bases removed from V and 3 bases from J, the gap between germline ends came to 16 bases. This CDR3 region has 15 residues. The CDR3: CASSPGYRPEETQYF. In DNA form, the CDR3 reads TGTGCCAGCAGCCCAGGTTATAGGCCAGAAGAGACCCAGTACTTC.

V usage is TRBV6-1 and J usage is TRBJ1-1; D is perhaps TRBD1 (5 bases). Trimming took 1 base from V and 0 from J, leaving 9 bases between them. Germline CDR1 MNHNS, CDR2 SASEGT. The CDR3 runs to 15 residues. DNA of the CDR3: TGTGCCAGCAGTGAAGTTCGGACACTGAACACTGAAGCTTTCTTT. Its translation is CASSEVRTLNTEAFF.

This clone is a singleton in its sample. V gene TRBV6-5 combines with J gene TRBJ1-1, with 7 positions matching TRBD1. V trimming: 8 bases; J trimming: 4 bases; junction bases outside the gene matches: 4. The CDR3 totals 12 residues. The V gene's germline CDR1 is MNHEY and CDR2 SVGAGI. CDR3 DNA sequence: TGTGCCAGCCGACAGGGTCGCACTGAAGCTTTCTTT. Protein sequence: CASRQGRTEAFF.

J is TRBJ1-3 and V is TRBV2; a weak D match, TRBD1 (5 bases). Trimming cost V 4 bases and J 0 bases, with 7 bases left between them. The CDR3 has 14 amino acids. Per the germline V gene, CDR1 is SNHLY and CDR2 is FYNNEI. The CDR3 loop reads CASSGGNSGNTIYF. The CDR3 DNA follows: TGTGCCAGCAGTGGGGGGAACTCTGGAAACACCATATATTTT.

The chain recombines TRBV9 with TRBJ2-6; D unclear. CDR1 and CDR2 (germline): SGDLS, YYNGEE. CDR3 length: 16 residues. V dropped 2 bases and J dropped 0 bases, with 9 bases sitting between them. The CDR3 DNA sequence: TGTGCCAGCAGCGTGGGTCGAAGCTCTGGGGCCAACGTCCTGACTTTC. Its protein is CASSVGRSSGANVLTF.